The 9 T cell receptor beta chains listed next were all sequenced from one sample in a study of CD8 T cells in ankylosing spondylitis. TCRdb ran MiXCR on the 5' RACE reads and lists one entry per CDR3 protein. This table holds 190,000 or so distinct CDR3 sequences, 10% to 15% found once. The sequenced material came from blood, either unsorted or a sorted T cell fraction (not recorded which). These receptors all stem from a male donor with ankylosing spondylitis or in good health (not recorded which).

The chain links TRBV5-1 to TRBJ1-2, with D possibly matching TRBD1 (6 bases). This CDR3 has 15 residues. Germline lookup yields CDR1 SGHRS and CDR2 YFSETQ. V lost 4 bases and J 4 bases, leaving 17 bases between the germline ends. The chain's CDR3 is CASSPGGTPSYGYTF. CDR3 in DNA: TGCGCCAGCAGCCCGGGGGGGACACCAAGCTATGGCTACACCTTC.

This clonotype was observed many times. The V and J genes are TRBV6-1 and TRBJ2-1; D is perhaps TRBD1 (5 bases). This CDR3 has 15 residues. Germline CDR1 MNHNS, CDR2 SASEGT. The germline V and J ends were trimmed by 4 bases and 0 bases, with 10 bases remaining between them. Here the CDR3 reads CASSGDRSSYNEQFF. In nucleotides, the CDR3 is TGTGCCAGCAGTGGAGACAGATCCTCCTACAATGAGCAGTTCTTC.

This clonotype was counted a few times. The chain links TRBV15 to TRBJ2-1; no clear D gene. Germline V gene sequence: CDR1 LNHNV, CDR2 YYDKDF (reference sequence). This CDR3 has 13 residues. V was trimmed by 0 bases and J by 10 bases, leaving 10 bases between them. The CDR3 region has the DNA TGTGCCACCAGCAGAGATCTATTGCGGGAGCAGTTCTTC. Its translation is CATSRDLLREQFF.

The rearrangement uses TRBV4-1 and TRBJ1-5; 9 bases align to TRBD1. Germline trimming cut 1 base from V and 7 bases from J; bases unmatched to any gene: 8. The CDR3 has 16 amino acids. CDR1 and CDR2 (germline): MGHRA, YSYEKL. The CDR3 sequence: CASSQVWGQGVQPQHF. The DNA of the CDR3 is TGCGCCAGCAGCCAAGTATGGGGACAGGGTGTACAGCCCCAGCATTTT.

This clonotype was recorded a few times. The chain employs TRBV12-3 or TRBV12-4 and TRBJ1-5; 8 nucleotides align to TRBD1. The junction had 9 bases not matched to a gene; V was cut back by 5 bases and J by 0 bases. The CDR3 covers 17 residues. CDR3 nucleotide sequence: TGTGCCAGCAGTCTAACAGGGGGGATTGGTAGCAATCAGCCCCAGCATTTT. Its protein product is CASSLTGGIGSNQPQHF.

The V and J genes are TRBV6-5 and TRBJ1-2; 7 bases are shared with TRBD1. The length of the CDR3 is 17 residues. CDR1 is MNHEY and CDR2 is SVGAGI in the germline V gene. J gave up 6 bases and V 0 bases, and 13 bases lay outside the gene matches. The CDR3 is CASSYSKYAGGSHGYTF. The CDR3 DNA sequence: TGTGCCAGCAGTTACTCGAAATACGCAGGGGGATCGCATGGCTACACCTTC.

This chain uses TRBV7-6 with TRBJ2-1; TRBD1 aligns across 8 bases. The J segment lost 3 bases and the V segment lost 2 bases, leaving 3 bases of the junction unmatched. The germline CDR1 and CDR2 sequences are SGHVS and FNYEAQ. This CDR3 region has 15 residues. CDR3 DNA: TGTGCCAGCAGCTTATCTGGGACAGGCTACAATGAGCAGTTCTTC. It yields the protein CASSLSGTGYNEQFF.

The rearrangement joins TRBV6-1 to TRBJ2-1; D might be TRBD1 or TRBD2, each matching 5 bases. This CDR3 has 14 residues. Trimming took off 5 bases at V and 4 bases at J, with 12 bases between the two ends. The germline CDR1 and CDR2 sequences are MNHNS and SASEGT. The CDR3: CASSPWDPYNEQFF. The CDR3 DNA is TGTGCCAGCAGTCCTTGGGACCCGTACAATGAGCAGTTCTTC.

This chain connects TRBV3-1 to TRBJ2-7; TRBD1 might be the D (6 bases). The V gene's germline CDR1 is LGHDT and CDR2 YNNKEL (reference sequence). The CDR3 sequence is 12 residues long. Trimming stripped 3 bases from V and 7 bases from J, with 10 bases between. Here the CDR3 reads CASSHPTGEQYF. The CDR3 region has the DNA TGTGCCAGCAGCCATCCCACAGGGGAGCAGTACTTC.